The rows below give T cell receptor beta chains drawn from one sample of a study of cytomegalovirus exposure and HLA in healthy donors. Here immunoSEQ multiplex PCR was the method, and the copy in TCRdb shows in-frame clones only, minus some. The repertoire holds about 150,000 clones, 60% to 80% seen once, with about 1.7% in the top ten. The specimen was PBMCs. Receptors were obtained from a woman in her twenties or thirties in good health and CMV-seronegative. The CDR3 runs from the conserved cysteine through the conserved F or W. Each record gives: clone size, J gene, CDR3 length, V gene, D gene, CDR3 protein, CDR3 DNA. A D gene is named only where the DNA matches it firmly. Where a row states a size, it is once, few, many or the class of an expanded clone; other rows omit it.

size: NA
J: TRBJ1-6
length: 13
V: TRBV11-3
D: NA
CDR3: CASSLGADSPLHF
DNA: TGTGCCAGCAGCCTTGGGGCCGATTCACCCCTCCACTTT

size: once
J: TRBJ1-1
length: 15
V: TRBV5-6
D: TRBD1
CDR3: CASSLEGGENTEAFF
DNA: TGTGCCAGCAGCTTGGAAGGGGGCGAGAACACTGAAGCTTTCTTT

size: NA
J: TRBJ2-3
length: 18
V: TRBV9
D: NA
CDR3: CAGSVGTMVGHIPDTQYF
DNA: TGTGCCGGCAGCGTAGGAACGATGGTCGGACATATCCCAGATACGCAGTATTTT

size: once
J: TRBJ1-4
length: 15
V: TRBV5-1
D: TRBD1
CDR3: CASSYRGGGNEKLFF
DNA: TGCGCCAGCAGCTACAGGGGAGGTGGTAATGAAAAACTGTTTTTT

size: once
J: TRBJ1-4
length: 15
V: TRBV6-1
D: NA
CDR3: CASSQERGGDEKLFF
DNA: TGTGCCAGCAGTCAAGAACGGGGAGGGGATGAAAAACTGTTTTTT

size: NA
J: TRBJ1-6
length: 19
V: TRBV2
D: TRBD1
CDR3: CASSLSVGQGGSYNSPLHF
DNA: TGTGCCAGCAGTCTCTCGGTGGGACAGGGGGGCTCCTATAATTCACCCCTCCACTTT

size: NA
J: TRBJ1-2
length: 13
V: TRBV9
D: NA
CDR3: CASSQGKEYGYTF
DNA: TGTGCCAGCAGCCAGGGGAAGGAGTATGGCTACACCTTC

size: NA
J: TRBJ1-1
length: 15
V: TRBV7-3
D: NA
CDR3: CASSLGPYGGTEAFF
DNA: TGTGCCAGCAGCTTAGGTCCCTACGGGGGCACTGAAGCTTTCTTT

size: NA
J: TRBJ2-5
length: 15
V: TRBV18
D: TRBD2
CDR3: CASSLRGGSQETQYF
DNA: TGTGCCAGCTCGCTCCGCGGGGGGTCCCAAGAGACCCAGTACTTC

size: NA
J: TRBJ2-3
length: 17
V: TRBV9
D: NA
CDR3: CASSPQGGGQGTDTQYF
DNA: TGTGCCAGCAGCCCCCAGGGAGGGGGACAGGGCACAGATACGCAGTATTTT

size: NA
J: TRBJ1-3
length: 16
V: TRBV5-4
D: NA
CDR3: CASSFKGEDSGNTIYF
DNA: TGTGCCAGCAGCTTTAAGGGGGAAGACTCTGGAAACACCATATATTTT

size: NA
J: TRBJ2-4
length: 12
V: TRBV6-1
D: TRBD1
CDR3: CASSEDRVWRYF
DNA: TGTGCCAGCAGTGAGGACAGGGTGTGGCGGTACTTC

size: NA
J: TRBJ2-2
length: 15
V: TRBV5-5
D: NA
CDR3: CASSLGPKETGELFF
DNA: TGTGCCAGCAGCTTGGGGCCCAAGGAGACCGGGGAGCTGTTTTTT

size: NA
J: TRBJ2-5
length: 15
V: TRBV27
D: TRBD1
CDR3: CASTSPRDRGMTQYF
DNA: TGTGCCAGCACCTCGCCCCGGGACAGGGGTATGACCCAGTACTTC